This TCR beta chain derives from a study of blood T cell repertoires in COVID-19. Per the germline V gene, CDR1 is KGHSH and CDR2 is LQKENI. The CDR3 is made up of 17 amino acids. The V end lost 3 bases, the J end lost 0 bases, and 15 bases lay between the germline ends. The assay was immunoSEQ multiplex PCR, and TCRdb's table has in-frame clones only and misses some. The sample has 300,000 to 450,000 clones, about nine tenths seen once. This clone was seen a few times. Those enrolled, adults aged roughly 18 to 89 years, came from fewer than 25 US areas. Each exposed participant met a COVID-19 case in the 2 weeks preceding study entry.

The sample comprised PBMCs or T cells enriched from blood (not recorded which). The receptor was derived from a woman between 25 and 40 years old who had been exposed to COVID-19. This chain joins TRBV18 and TRBJ1-3; D is possibly TRBD1 (6 bases). The CDR3 coding sequence is TGTGCCAGCTCACCTCGGGACACCTACTCCTCTGGAAACACCATATATTTT. It yields the protein CASSPRDTYSSGNTIYF.